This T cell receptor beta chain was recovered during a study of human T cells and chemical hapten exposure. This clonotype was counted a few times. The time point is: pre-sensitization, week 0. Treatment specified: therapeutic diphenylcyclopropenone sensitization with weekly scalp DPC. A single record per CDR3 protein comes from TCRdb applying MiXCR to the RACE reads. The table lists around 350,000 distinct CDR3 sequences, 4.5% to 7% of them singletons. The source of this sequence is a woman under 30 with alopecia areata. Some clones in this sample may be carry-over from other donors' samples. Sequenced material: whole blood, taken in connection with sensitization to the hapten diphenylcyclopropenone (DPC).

The CDR3 sequence: CASSPLAGAPTQYF. CDR3 nucleotide sequence: TGTGCCAGCAGTCCTCTAGCGGGGGCCCCAACGCAGTATTTT. V usage is TRBV6-2 or TRBV6-3 and J usage is TRBJ2-3; 10 bases are shared with TRBD2. V shed 5 bases, J shed 9 bases, and the junction held 8 bases outside the gene matches. Germline V gene sequence: CDR1 MNHEY, CDR2 SVGEGT. CDR3 length: 14 amino acids.